This TCR beta chain was identified in a study of siplizumab effects on memory and regulatory T cells. A note on this clone: Antigen: not known.

Profiling relied on immunoSEQ multiplex PCR, and the TCRdb table lists in-frame clones only, not all of them. The sample records some 100,000 clones, approximately 90% being singletons. General study findings and limits: Proliferating clones, CD4+ or CD8+, lacked an assignable naive or memory phenotype in roughly 75-95% of cases. A significant reduction in alloreactive sequences traceable to unstimulated CD4+ memory cells was produced by siplizumab. It seemed that naive T cells were more diverse than memory cells and were major contributors to the alloresponse.

The CDR3 is 13 residues long. Germline V lookup: CDR1 SGHTA, CDR2 FQGTGA. The germline V and J ends were trimmed by 6 bases and 10 bases, with 16 bases remaining between them. The rearrangement uses TRBV7-3 and TRBJ2-1; no reliable D call. The TCR sequence derives from a human donor in good health. Sequencing was done on a sample of Tregs sorted from blood. CDR3 nucleotides: TGTGCCAGCAGTTTCGGTCGTGGTGTCGAGCAGTTCTTC. Translation gives CASSFGRGVEQFF.